This T cell receptor beta chain is drawn from a study of T cell responses to AZD1222 COVID-19 vaccine. Study findings and constraints: Repertoires were sampled only after the peak T cell response.

Libraries were prepared by immunoSEQ multiplex PCR; TCRdb keeps only in-frame clonotypes and omits some of them. The sample yields fewer than 120,000 clones, more than 90% seen once. With regard to this clone: Its target is not known.

The sample consisted of peripheral blood, taken 28 days after the second AZD1222 dose. The TCR comes from an adult who received the AZD1222 COVID-19 vaccine.

DNA for the CDR3: TGTGCCAGCAGTTTAGGGCTAGCAGAGACCCAGTACTTC. Protein sequence: CASSLGLAETQYF. J is TRBJ2-5 and V is TRBV12-3 or TRBV12-4; D perhaps matches TRBD2 (5 bases). The CDR3 contains 13 residues. Trimming pared 1 base from V and 4 bases from J, leaving 7 bases between.